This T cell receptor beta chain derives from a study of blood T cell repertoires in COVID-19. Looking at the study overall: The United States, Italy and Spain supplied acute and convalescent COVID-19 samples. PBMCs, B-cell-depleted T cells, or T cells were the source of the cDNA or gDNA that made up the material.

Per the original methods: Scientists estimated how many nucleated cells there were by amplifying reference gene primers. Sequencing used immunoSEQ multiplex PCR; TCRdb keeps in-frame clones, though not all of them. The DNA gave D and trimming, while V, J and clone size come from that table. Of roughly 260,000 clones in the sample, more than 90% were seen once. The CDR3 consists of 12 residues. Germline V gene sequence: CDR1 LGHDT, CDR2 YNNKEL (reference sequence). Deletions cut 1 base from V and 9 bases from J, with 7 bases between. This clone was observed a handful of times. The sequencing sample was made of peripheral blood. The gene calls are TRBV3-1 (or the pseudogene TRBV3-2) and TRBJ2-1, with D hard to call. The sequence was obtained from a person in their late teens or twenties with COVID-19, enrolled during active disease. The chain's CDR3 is CASSQASSEQFF. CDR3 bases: TGTGCCAGCAGCCAAGCTAGTAGTGAGCAGTTCTTC.